Detailed here is one TCR beta chain. The germline V gene has CDR1 LGHNA and CDR2 YNFKEQ. This CDR3 comprises 20 residues. The V gene lost 5 bases and the J gene lost 1 base, with 28 bases spanning the gap. Using its own MiXCR run on the 5' RACE reads, TCRdb lists one record per CDR3 protein. Of approximately 300,000 distinct CDR3 sequences in the sample, over 8% were seen once. The data belong to a study of T cells after yellow fever vaccination. The TCR comes from a man aged 18-30 years who received the YFV17D yellow fever vaccine. Sequenced material: PBMCs, taken on the day of the first yellow fever vaccination. The rearrangement joins TRBV4-2 to TRBJ2-3; a weak D match, TRBD2 (6 bases). In DNA form, the CDR3 reads TGTGCCAGCAGCGAATCCCATTTGGCGGGGTACCTCTTTGGCACAGATACGCAGTATTTT. This sequence encodes CASSESHLAGYLFGTDTQYF.